A selection of T cell receptor beta chains follows, all from one sample in a study of CD8+ T cells in alopecia areata. Assay: immunoSEQ multiplex PCR; the TCRdb copy retains only in-frame clones and omits some. The table lists 210,000 or so clones, approximately 72% of them singletons. The starting material was CD4+ T cells sorted from blood, obtained at approximately week 45, from a patient treated with tofacitinib. Receptor source: a human donor with alopecia areata. Both conserved end residues are part of each CDR3. D genes are given only for firm matches. Clone size is given for some rows only: seen once, a few or many times, or a class if the clone is expanded.

TRBJ1-1 many 15 . TRBV18 TGTGCCAGCTCACCACCGCACGGGGTGGTCACTGAAGCTTTCTTT CASSPPHGVVTEAFF
TRBJ2-1 . 11 . TRBV19 TGTGCCAGTAGTTTTCGACATGAGCAGTTCTTC CASSFRHEQFF
TRBJ1-2 . 12 . TRBV6-1 TGTGCCAGCTGGTGGAGTGACTATGGCTACACCTTC CASWWSDYGYTF
TRBJ2-7 . 15 TRBD1 TRBV2 TGTGCCATGATACCGGGACAGGGCCACTCCTACGAGCAGTACTTC CAMIPGQGHSYEQYF
TRBJ2-5 . 14 . TRBV6-1 TGTGCCAGCAGGGGACAAAGGGCGCGGGAGACCCAGTACTTC CASRGQRARETQYF
TRBJ1-2 . 13 . TRBV29-1 TGCAGCGCTCAGGGGCAGTCGACCCATGGCTACACCTTC CSAQGQSTHGYTF
TRBJ1-2 . 13 TRBD1 TRBV30 TGTGCCTGGGCTCCGGACAGGGGAAGGGGCTACACCTTC CAWAPDRGRGYTF
TRBJ1-5 . 14 . TRBV7-3 TGTGCCAGCAGTTTCACAGGGACAAATCAGCCCCAGCATTTT CASSFTGTNQPQHF
TRBJ2-2 . 14 TRBD2 TRBV5-1 TGCGCCAGCATTCAGCGGGGGAACACCGGGGAGCTGTTTTTT CASIQRGNTGELFF
TRBJ2-2 . 15 . TRBV19 TGTGCCAGTAGATTGGGATTGGGAGGCACCGGGGAGCTGTTTTTT CASRLGLGGTGELFF
TRBJ2-3 . 13 . TRBV2 TGTGCCAGCAGTGCCCAGGGGACAGATACGCAGTATTTT CASSAQGTDTQYF
TRBJ1-5 . 14 . TRBV30 TGTGCCTGGAGTGCAGGCCCCAGCAATCAGCCCCAGCATTTT CAWSAGPSNQPQHF
TRBJ2-7 . 12 . TRBV29-1 TGCAGCGTTGGGGGCCAAACCTACGAGCAGTACTTC CSVGGQTYEQYF
TRBJ2-1 . 13 . TRBV11-2 TGTGCCAGCAGCCCTGAAACGTACAATGAGCAGTTCTTC CASSPETYNEQFF
TRBJ1-4 . 13 TRBD1 TRBV27 TGTGCCAGCAGTCCGTCGACCGGGACAGGGCTGTTTTTT CASSPSTGTGLFF
TRBJ2-7 few 12 . TRBV10-3 TGTGCCATCAGTAACACAGCCTACGAGCAGTACTTC CAISNTAYEQYF
TRBJ2-5 . 15 TRBD1 TRBV29-1 TGCAGCGTTGAAGATCCCTGGACAGGGGGCGAGACCCAGTACTTC CSVEDPWTGGETQYF
TRBJ2-2 . 13 . TRBV30 TGTGCCTGGAGTGGGACTATCACCGGGGAGCTGTTTTTT CAWSGTITGELFF
TRBJ1-1 . 14 TRBD1 TRBV30 TGTGCCTGGACCGTCGGACAGGGACCTTCGGAAGCTTTCTTT CAWTVGQGPSEAFF
TRBJ2-7 . 16 TRBD2 TRBV7-2 TGTGCCAGCAGCTTAGTGTCTAGCGGGGGTACCTACGAGCAGTACTTC CASSLVSSGGTYEQYF
TRBJ1-2 . 15 . TRBV5-1 TGCGCCAGCAGCTCCGACCTTACAGGGAACTATGGCTACACCTTC CASSSDLTGNYGYTF
TRBJ1-1 . 12 . TRBV10-3 TGTGCCATCCAAGACAGCTCCACTGAAGCTTTCTTT CAIQDSSTEAFF
TRBJ1-2 . 16 TRBD1 TRBV6-5 TGTGCCAGCAGTTACACCCTAGGGACAGGGACCTATGGCTACACCTTC CASSYTLGTGTYGYTF
TRBJ2-3 . 13 . TRBV2 TGTGCCAGCAGAGACCGTCCCACAGATACGCAGTATTTT CASRDRPTDTQYF
TRBJ2-1 . 19 TRBD2 TRBV4-3 TGCGCCAGCAGCCAAGATTTTCCTAGCGGGGCGTCTACCTACAATGAGCAGTTCTTC CASSQDFPSGASTYNEQFF
TRBJ1-1 . 14 . TRBV2 TGTGCCAGCAGGGGGGGAACAGAGAACACTGAAGCTTTCTTT CASRGGTENTEAFF
TRBJ1-2 . 15 . TRBV7-9 TGTGCCAGCAGCCCCAGTGATCCCGTGCCCTATGGCTACACCTTC CASSPSDPVPYGYTF
TRBJ1-3 . 13 TRBD1 TRBV7-7 TGTGCCAGCAGCCCGGACAGGGGACACACCATATATTTT CASSPDRGHTIYF
TRBJ1-4 . 11 . TRBV7-2 TGTGCCAGCAGCTTTAGTGAAAAACTGTTTTTT CASSFSEKLFF
TRBJ1-4 few 13 TRBD1 TRBV30 TGTGCCTGGACAAGACAGGGGAATGAAAAACTGTTTTTT CAWTRQGNEKLFF
TRBJ1-2 . 14 . TRBV7-9 TGTGCCAGCAGCTTAGCGCTTACGGAGTATGGCTACACCTTC CASSLALTEYGYTF
TRBJ1-2 . 12 . TRBV29-1 TGCAGCGTTGAATGGTCGGGGGGAGGCTACACCTTC CSVEWSGGGYTF
TRBJ2-7 . 13 . TRBV29-1 TGCAGCGTTCGATCCCGGGTTGCCTACGAGCAGTACTTC CSVRSRVAYEQYF
TRBJ1-2 few 14 . TRBV7-9 TGTGCCAGCAGCTGGCCTCTAGCTAACTATGGCTACACCTTC CASSWPLANYGYTF
TRBJ1-2 few 12 . TRBV29-1 TGCACGGGTAGAGACCCCTTCGATGGCTACACCTTC CTGRDPFDGYTF
TRBJ2-2 . 14 . TRBV30 TGTGCCTGGAGCAGTCAGGGAGACACCGGGGAGCTGTTTTTT CAWSSQGDTGELFF
TRBJ2-2 . 13 . TRBV7-6 TGTGCCACCGCCCAGGGATTCACCGGGGAGCTGTTTTTT CATAQGFTGELFF
TRBJ1-5 . 13 . TRBV30 TGTGCCTGGAGTATGAAGGGCACTCAGCCCCAGCATTTT CAWSMKGTQPQHF
TRBJ2-7 few 13 . TRBV7-9 TGTGCCAGCAGCTTAGGGAGAGACTACGAGCAGTACTTC CASSLGRDYEQYF
TRBJ2-1 . 15 TRBD1 TRBV6-1 TGTGCCAGCAGAGCCACCGGGACAGCCTACAATGAGCAGTTCTTC CASRATGTAYNEQFF
TRBJ2-6 . 13 TRBD2 TRBV29-1 TGCAGCGTATGGACTAGTGGGGCCAACGTCCTGACTTTC CSVWTSGANVLTF
TRBJ2-5 . 19 TRBD1 TRBV23-1 TGCGCCAGCAGTCATAACGCCGGGACAGGGCCTTTATCTCTAGGGACCCAGTACTTC CASSHNAGTGPLSLGTQYF
TRBJ2-3 . 18 . TRBV4-3 TGCGCCAGCAGCCAGCGAGTGCTCCCGGACCGTGTCGCAGATACGCAGTATTTT CASSQRVLPDRVADTQYF
TRBJ2-2 . 12 . TRBV30 TGTGCCTGGAGTGTGGACACCGGGGAGCTGTTTTTT CAWSVDTGELFF
TRBJ1-1 . 13 . TRBV5-6 TGTGCCAGCAGCCTAGGAGTATTCACTGAAGCTTTCTTT CASSLGVFTEAFF
TRBJ2-7 few 14 . TRBV5-6 TGTGCCAGCAGCCGGGGGACTCTAGATTACGAGCAGTACTTC CASSRGTLDYEQYF
TRBJ2-5 few 19 . TRBV29-1 TGCAGCGTTCCATACGTCTTCCGGGGAGGCTATCAATACCAAGAGACCCAGTACTTC CSVPYVFRGGYQYQETQYF
TRBJ1-1 . 13 . TRBV29-1 TGCAGCGTTACTGGGACGGCGAACACTGAAGCTTTCTTT CSVTGTANTEAFF
TRBJ2-3 . 14 . TRBV6-5 TGTGCCAGCAGTCCCGGGGTCAGCACAGATACGCAGTATTTT CASSPGVSTDTQYF
TRBJ2-3 . 14 . TRBV27 TGTGCCAGCAGTTTGCAGGGGAGGACAGATACGCAGTATTTT CASSLQGRTDTQYF
TRBJ2-4 . 16 . TRBV4-2 TGTGCCAGCAGCCAAGGAGGCATTCTAGCCAAAAACATTCAGTACTTC CASSQGGILAKNIQYF
TRBJ2-1 once 12 . TRBV27 TGTGCCAGCAGTCCGCCGTCTGGCGGACCGGTCTTC CASSPPSGGPVF
TRBJ2-3 . 11 . TRBV11-1 TGTGCCAGCAGCTTAGAAGATACGCAGTATTTT CASSLEDTQYF
TRBJ2-7 . 18 . TRBV7-2 TGTGCCAGCAGCTTACTGGGTGTTGTCGGGGGGCCCTCCTACGAGCAGTACTTC CASSLLGVVGGPSYEQYF
TRBJ1-5 few 13 . TRBV10-2 TGCGCCAGCAGTGAGTCTAGCAATCAGCCCCAGCATTTT CASSESSNQPQHF
TRBJ2-6 once 15 . TRBV25-1 TGTGCCAGCAGTGAGTCGGTGGCTGGGGCCAACGTCCTGACTTTC CASSESVAGANVLTF
TRBJ1-5 . 13 . TRBV30 TGTGCCTGGAGTGTGGCGATTAATCAGCCCCAGCATTTT CAWSVAINQPQHF